These 10 T cell receptor beta chains were all obtained from the same sample, sequenced in a study of CD8 T cells in ankylosing spondylitis. Overall study findings and caveats: There was a TCR beta motif, made of several highly homologous variants, that appeared characteristic of ankylosing spondylitis blood.

TCRdb recomputed calls from the 5' RACE reads with MiXCR, one row per CDR3 protein. Among approximately 400,000 distinct CDR3 sequences listed, 26% were seen once. These receptors have no known antigen. Sequences were obtained from blood, either unsorted or a sorted T cell fraction (not recorded which). The receptors were gathered from a male donor with ankylosing spondylitis.

A few counts support this clonotype. The chain employs TRBV24-1 and TRBJ2-3; weak D call: TRBD2 (6 bases). The length of the CDR3 is 14 residues. V gave up 3 bases and J gave up 6 bases, with 12 bases separating them. Germline CDR1 reads KGHDR; CDR2 reads SFDVKD. The CDR3 DNA is TGTGCCACCAGTGATCACGCGGGGAGGGATACGCAGTATTTT. Encoded protein: CATSDHAGRDTQYF.

There are a few counts of this clonotype. The rearrangement joins TRBV27 to TRBJ1-5; TRBD1 matches 8 bases. V was clipped by 5 bases and J by 5 bases; unmatched bases: 8. Germline V lookup: CDR1 MNHEY, CDR2 SMNVEV (reference sequence). This CDR3 is built from 15 residues. This CDR3 reads CASSQRTGRYQPQHF. CDR3 nucleotide sequence: TGTGCCAGCAGTCAACGGACAGGGCGTTATCAGCCCCAGCATTTT.

V usage is TRBV7-8 and J usage is TRBJ1-5, with D possibly TRBD1 on 5 matching bases. The CDR3 is 16 amino acids. Germline values: CDR1 SGHVS, CDR2 FQNEAQ. The V and J ends lost 7 bases and 0 bases respectively, with 16 bases between them. The CDR3 DNA reads TGTGCCAGCACCACAGAGGGGATTTATAGCAATCAGCCCCAGCATTTT. Protein sequence: CASTTEGIYSNQPQHF.

A few counts support this clonotype. The gene calls are TRBV7-9 and TRBJ1-2; unclear D gene. This CDR3 has 14 residues. Germline V gene lookup returns CDR1 SEHNR and CDR2 FQNEAQ (reference sequence). The V end was cut by 2 bases, the J end by 0 bases, with 7 bases between. CDR3: CASSLRNANYGYTF. The DNA for the CDR3 is TGTGCCAGCAGCTTACGCAACGCTAACTATGGCTACACCTTC.

This clonotype was detected only a few times. The gene calls are TRBV5-1 and TRBJ1-3; tentatively, D is TRBD1 (5 bases). Looked up from germline, CDR1 is SGHRS and CDR2 is YFSETQ. CDR3 length: 14 residues. V lost 1 base to trimming and J lost 3 bases, with 8 bases between them. The CDR3 bases are TGCGCCAGCAGCTTGACAGGTTATGGAAACACCATATATTTT. It translates to CASSLTGYGNTIYF.

V usage is TRBV12-3 or TRBV12-4 and J usage is TRBJ2-4; no definite D call. This CDR3 comprises 16 residues. The ends were cut back, 6 bases at V and 1 base at J, with 16 bases in the middle. The DNA for the CDR3 is TGTGCCAGCAGGGATGGAGCAGCCGGGGCCAAAAACATTCAGTACTTC. This gives the protein CASRDGAAGAKNIQYF.

This clonotype was seen more than once but under ten times. This chain links TRBV20-1 with TRBJ2-1; TRBD1 is a possible D gene (6 bases). Trimming shortened V by 2 bases and J by 8 bases, and 16 bases separated the two germline ends. The germline gives CDR1 DFQATT, CDR2 SNEGSKA (reference sequence). The CDR3 contains 14 residues. CDR3 nucleotides: TGCAGTGCTAGACCCCCGACAGGCCGCGATGAGCAGTTCTTC. Translating gives CSARPPTGRDEQFF.

Details on this clonotype: One junction end disagrees with the germline gene, perhaps due to a read error. V is TRBV30 and J is TRBJ1-2; tentative D call: TRBD1 (6 bases). There are 10 residues in the CDR3. Germline-derived CDR1 and CDR2 are GTSNPN and SVGIG (reference sequence). The CDR3 spells CAWEKRTVSF. The CDR3 region has the DNA TGTGCCTGGGAAAAAAGGACAGTATCCTTC.

This clonotype has a handful of counts. The chain is built from TRBV5-1 and TRBJ2-3; no reliable D call. The germline CDR1 and CDR2 sequences are SGHRS and YFSETQ. The CDR3 extends over 14 amino acids. Trimming left V 0 bases short and J 7 bases short, with 12 bases between. The CDR3 sequence: CASSLESAPNTQYF. CDR3 nucleotide sequence: TGCGCCAGCAGCTTGGAGTCTGCCCCTAATACGCAGTATTTT.

The chain uses TRBV12-3 or TRBV12-4 and TRBJ2-2; perhaps TRBD1 as D (6 bases). V lost 7 bases, J lost 6 bases, and 15 bases lay in between. This CDR3 is 14 amino acids long. Here the CDR3 reads CASIRDKSAGELFF. The CDR3 DNA follows: TGTGCCAGCATCCGGGACAAGTCAGCCGGGGAGCTGTTTTTT.